A selection of T cell receptor beta chains follows, all from one sample in a study of neurological immune-mediated disorders. TCRdb recomputed calls from the 5' RACE reads with MiXCR, one row per CDR3 protein. Among roughly 47,000 distinct CDR3 sequences, roughly 4.1% were seen once, and the ten largest hold 5.5% to 6%. The material sequenced was PBMCs. The receptors shown here come from a woman aged 55-75 years with multiple sclerosis. CDR3s include the opening cysteine and the closing phenylalanine or tryptophan. The D gene is left open where the match is weak. Clone size is given for some rows only: seen once, a few or many times, or a class if the clone is expanded.

d_gene: .
v_gene: TRBV7-3
len: 13
abundance: many
j_gene: TRBJ2-5
CDR3aa: CASSLNREETQYF
CDR3nt: TGTGCCAGCAGCTTAAACAGGGAAGAGACCCAGTACTTC

d_gene: .
v_gene: TRBV11-2
len: 13
abundance: .
j_gene: TRBJ2-7
CDR3aa: CASSLVMGYEQYF
CDR3nt: TGTGCCAGCAGCTTAGTAATGGGATACGAGCAGTACTTC

d_gene: .
v_gene: TRBV20-1
len: 14
abundance: many
j_gene: TRBJ2-2
CDR3aa: CSAFPDIDTGELFF
CDR3nt: TGCAGTGCCTTCCCGGACATAGACACCGGGGAGCTGTTTTTT

d_gene: TRBD2
v_gene: TRBV20-1
len: 14
abundance: many
j_gene: TRBJ2-3
CDR3aa: CSAPRLAGTDTQYF
CDR3nt: TGCAGTGCTCCCCGACTAGCGGGCACAGATACGCAGTATTTT

d_gene: TRBD1
v_gene: TRBV19
len: 13
abundance: .
j_gene: TRBJ1-1
CDR3aa: CASTRQGGAEAFF
CDR3nt: TGTGCCAGTACGCGCCAGGGGGGAGCTGAAGCTTTCTTT

d_gene: .
v_gene: TRBV12-3/TRBV12-4
len: 15
abundance: .
j_gene: TRBJ1-2
CDR3aa: CASSFTGLSSYGYTF
CDR3nt: TGTGCCAGCAGTTTTACAGGGTTGTCAAGCTATGGCTACACCTTC

d_gene: .
v_gene: TRBV5-1
len: 15
abundance: .
j_gene: TRBJ2-2
CDR3aa: CASRPGQLNTGELFF
CDR3nt: TGCGCCAGCAGGCCTGGACAGCTGAACACCGGGGAGCTGTTTTTT

d_gene: .
v_gene: TRBV10-3
len: 14
abundance: many
j_gene: TRBJ2-1
CDR3aa: CASRPGGEYNEQFF
CDR3nt: TGTGCCAGCCGCCCTGGCGGGGAATACAATGAGCAGTTCTTC

d_gene: .
v_gene: TRBV9
len: 11
abundance: many
j_gene: TRBJ1-6
CDR3aa: CASSGGSPLHF
CDR3nt: TGTGCCAGCAGCGGGGGATCACCCCTCCACTTT

d_gene: TRBD1
v_gene: TRBV12-3/TRBV12-4
len: 15
abundance: medium-sized
j_gene: TRBJ2-1
CDR3aa: CASRITGGIINEQFF
CDR3nt: TGTGCCAGCAGAATCACAGGGGGCATCATTAATGAGCAGTTCTTC

d_gene: TRBD2
v_gene: TRBV12-3/TRBV12-4
len: 15
abundance: .
j_gene: TRBJ2-5
CDR3aa: CASSATSGGQETQYF
CDR3nt: TGTGCCAGCAGTGCAACTAGCGGGGGCCAAGAGACCCAGTACTTC

d_gene: .
v_gene: TRBV5-1
len: 15
abundance: many
j_gene: TRBJ1-3
CDR3aa: CASSLAARSGNTIYF
CDR3nt: TGCGCCAGCAGCTTGGCCGCTCGCTCTGGAAACACCATATATTTT

d_gene: .
v_gene: TRBV15
len: 15
abundance: few
j_gene: TRBJ2-1
CDR3aa: CATSRESQTYNEQFF
CDR3nt: TGTGCCACCAGCAGAGAATCACAGACCTACAATGAGCAGTTCTTC

d_gene: .
v_gene: TRBV3-1
len: 13
abundance: many
j_gene: TRBJ2-3
CDR3aa: CASSERFRDTQYF
CDR3nt: TGTGCCAGCAGCGAGAGGTTTCGAGATACGCAGTATTTT

d_gene: .
v_gene: TRBV12-2
len: 15
abundance: .
j_gene: TRBJ2-1
CDR3aa: CASSSGTSGSNEQFF
CDR3nt: TGTGCCAGTAGCTCCGGGACTAGCGGGAGTAATGAGCAGTTCTTC

d_gene: .
v_gene: TRBV20-1
len: 12
abundance: few
j_gene: TRBJ2-5
CDR3aa: CSASASQETQYF
CDR3nt: TGCAGTGCTAGCGCCAGCCAAGAGACCCAGTACTTC

d_gene: .
v_gene: TRBV7-2
len: 14
abundance: .
j_gene: TRBJ2-3
CDR3aa: CANSLFGSTDTQYF
CDR3nt: TGTGCCAACAGCCTATTTGGGTCCACAGATACGCAGTATTTT

d_gene: .
v_gene: TRBV5-1
len: 14
abundance: many
j_gene: TRBJ1-2
CDR3aa: CASSGLQGDYGYTF
CDR3nt: TGCGCCAGCAGCGGGTTACAGGGTGACTATGGCTACACCTTC

d_gene: .
v_gene: TRBV12-3/TRBV12-4
len: 14
abundance: few
j_gene: TRBJ1-4
CDR3aa: CASSLRQGGEKLFF
CDR3nt: TGTGCCAGCAGTTTACGGCAGGGAGGTGAAAAACTGTTTTTT

d_gene: .
v_gene: TRBV5-5
len: 14
abundance: many
j_gene: TRBJ2-5
CDR3aa: CASSLELGEETQYF
CDR3nt: TGTGCCAGCAGCTTGGAGTTAGGGGAAGAGACCCAGTACTTC

d_gene: .
v_gene: TRBV10-3
len: 13
abundance: many
j_gene: TRBJ1-6
CDR3aa: CATQQERDSPLHF
CDR3nt: TGTGCCACCCAACAGGAGAGGGATTCACCCCTCCACTTT

d_gene: .
v_gene: TRBV29-1
len: 14
abundance: few
j_gene: TRBJ2-3
CDR3aa: CSVDGGGWTDTQYF
CDR3nt: TGCAGCGTTGACGGAGGGGGCTGGACAGATACGCAGTATTTT

d_gene: .
v_gene: TRBV12-3/TRBV12-4
len: 13
abundance: many
j_gene: TRBJ1-3
CDR3aa: CASSLARGAAIYF
CDR3nt: TGTGCCAGCAGTTTAGCGCGGGGGGCGGCCATATATTTT